Reported below is one T cell receptor (beta chain). The data derive from a study of glioma-infiltrating T cells after dendritic cell vaccination. Turning to the study itself: Samples are from glioblastoma patients in Phase I and II dendritic cell vaccine trials. Autologous tumor lysate-pulsed dendritic cell vaccination was given between about 2002 and 2013.

PBMC sampling occurred before vaccination, two weeks after the third dose, and at progression. Amplification used 60 V beta primers and 13 J beta primers. Measured with immunoSEQ multiplex PCR; TCRdb has only the in-frame clones, and not every one. Among fewer than 110,000 clones listed, roughly 81% were seen once. The source material was blood, sampled before dendritic cell vaccination. The TCR comes from a human donor with glioblastoma.

Here the CDR3 DNA reads TGTGCCAGCAGCGACAGGGCCTCCTACGAGCAGTACTTC. It codes for CASSDRASYEQYF. This chain joins TRBV7-8 and TRBJ2-5, with 7 nucleotides matching TRBD1. Judging by the DNA end, TRBJ2-7 fits better; the J call may be wrong. The CDR3 runs 13 residues. The germline CDR1 and CDR2 sequences are SGHVS and FQNEAQ.